The next 31 T cell receptor beta chains were all read from a single sample in a study of CD8 T cells in Susac syndrome. When the RNA was reverse transcribed, random hexamers were used with an input of about 0.45 to 1 ug. One entry per CDR3 protein results from TCRdb running MiXCR on the immunoSEQ multiplex PCR reads. This sample has approximately 160,000 distinct CDR3 sequences, with around 95% found just once. The specimen sequenced was CD4+ T cells from PBMCs. All receptors come from a human donor with Susac syndrome.

The CDR3 coding sequence is TGTGCCAGCAGCTGGAGGGCTAATAGCAATCAGCCCCAGCATTTT. Translation gives CASSWRANSNQPQHF. This chain connects TRBV7-2 to TRBJ1-5, with unresolved D. Germline lookup yields CDR1 SGHTA and CDR2 FQGNSA. The length of the CDR3 is 15 residues. V was trimmed by 4 bases and J by 0 bases, leaving 10 bases between them.

This clonotype was counted only a few times. The chain uses TRBV20-1 and TRBJ2-3, with a weak D call TRBD2 (6 bases). Germline CDR1 DFQATT, CDR2 SNEGSKA (reference sequence). V shed 2 bases and J shed 6 bases, with 6 bases lying between them. CDR3 length equals 11 residues. This CDR3 reads CSARRGDTQYF. In DNA form, the CDR3 reads TGCAGTGCTAGACGGGGGGATACGCAGTATTTT.

The gene calls are TRBV7-2 and TRBJ1-2; 7 bases line up with TRBD1. The CDR3 sequence is 14 residues long. J gave up 5 bases and V 3 bases, and 6 bases lay outside the gene matches. Germline V lookup: CDR1 SGHTA, CDR2 FQGNSA. CDR3: CASSLNVQGYGYTF. The CDR3 nucleotides are TGTGCCAGCAGCTTGAATGTACAGGGGTATGGCTACACCTTC.

The chain carries TRBV5-1 and TRBJ2-3, with 9 bases fitting TRBD2. CDR3 length: 19 amino acids. Trimming removed 3 bases from V and 0 bases from J; junction bases left unmatched: 14. Germline CDR1 is SGHRS and CDR2 is YFSETQ. The CDR3 loop reads CASSSSGKRGALSTDTQYF. In DNA, the CDR3 is TGCGCCAGCAGCTCATCTGGGAAGCGGGGGGCCCTTAGCACAGATACGCAGTATTTT.

This clonotype appeared a few times. The genes are TRBV7-3 and TRBJ2-5; D may correspond to TRBD1 or TRBD2 (5 bases each). The V end lost 4 bases, the J end lost 2 bases, and 11 bases lay between the germline ends. The CDR3 runs to 14 residues. Germline V lookup: CDR1 SGHTA, CDR2 FQGTGA. The CDR3 region is CASSSGTGQETQYF. CDR3 coding DNA: TGTGCCAGCAGCTCAGGGACGGGACAAGAGACCCAGTACTTC. The full variable domain, rest sourced from reference TRBV7-3 and TRBJ2-5, is GAGVSQTPSNKVTEKGKYVELRCDPISGHTALYWYRQSLGQGPEFLIYFQGTGAADDSGLPNDRFFAVRPEGSVSTLKIQRTERGDSAVYLCASSSGTGQETQYFGPGTRLLVL.

The chain joins TRBV2 to TRBJ2-4; D may be TRBD2 (5 bases). The germline V and J ends were trimmed by 2 bases and 6 bases, with 17 bases remaining between them. CDR3 length: 16 amino acids. Germline loops: CDR1 SNHLY, CDR2 FYNNEI. CDR3 bases: TGTGCCAGCAGTGAAATGGGGAGAGGGTTGGGAAACATTCAGTACTTC. It encodes CASSEMGRGLGNIQYF. The full variable domain, completed using reference TRBV2 and TRBJ2-4, is EPEVTQTPSHQVTQMGQEVILRCVPISNHLYFYWYRQILGQKVEFLVSFYNNEISEKSEIFDDQFSVERPDGSNFTLKIRSTKLEDSAMYFCASSEMGRGLGNIQYFGAGTRLSVL.

The chain has TRBV18 and TRBJ2-5; D possibly corresponds to TRBD1 (6 bases). V lost 0 bases, J lost 5 bases, and 13 bases lay in between. Germline CDR1 is KGHSH and CDR2 is LQKENI. The CDR3 sequence is 15 residues long. Here the CDR3 DNA reads TGTGCCAGCTCACCACCATCCAGGGGTATTGAGACCCAGTACTTC. Its translation is CASSPPSRGIETQYF.

The chain recombines TRBV19 with TRBJ1-2, with unresolved D. This CDR3 is built from 15 residues. CDR1 and CDR2 from the germline V gene are LNHDA and SQIVND (reference sequence). The V and J ends lost 4 bases and 3 bases respectively, with 15 bases between them. Written as DNA, the CDR3 is TGTGCCAGTAGTACGAGACACCCCTCGGACTATGGCTACACCTTC. Its protein product is CASSTRHPSDYGYTF.

This clonotype has a handful of counts. CDR3 nucleotides: TGTGCCAGCAGTCTCCGGGACAGGGGCGAGCAGTACTTC. It yields the protein CASSLRDRGEQYF. The chain employs TRBV6-1 and TRBJ2-7, with TRBD1 matching over 10 bases. The length of the CDR3 is 13 residues. Trimming at V came to 5 bases and at J to 6 bases, leaving 4 bases not matched to a gene. Germline CDR1 reads MNHNS; CDR2 reads SASEGT.

This clonotype appeared a single time. The chain couples TRBV6-2 or TRBV6-3 to TRBJ2-5; D might be TRBD1 (6 bases). V gave up 3 bases and J gave up 5 bases, with 16 bases separating them. From germline, CDR1 is MNHEY and CDR2 SVGEGT. This CDR3 is built from 15 residues. The CDR3 DNA reads as TGTGCCAGCAGTTATGATGTCAGGGGCCAGGAGACCCAGTACTTC. Its translation: CASSYDVRGQETQYF.

The chain carries TRBV3-1 and TRBJ1-6, with 7 bases aligning to TRBD1. The V segment lost 3 bases and the J segment 0 bases; nucleotides outside the gene matches: 5. The CDR3 contains 17 residues. Germline CDR1 reads LGHDT; CDR2 reads YNNKEL (reference sequence). The CDR3, as DNA: TGTGCCAGCAGCCAGCAACAGGGGCGCTCCTATAATTCACCCCTCCACTTT. Amino acids: CASSQQQGRSYNSPLHF.

The rearrangement links TRBV5-4 to TRBJ2-5; D may be TRBD1 (6 bases). From germline, CDR1 is SGHNT and CDR2 YYREEE (reference sequence). CDR3 size: 16 residues. V was trimmed by 1 base and J by 7 bases, leaving 20 bases between them. As DNA, the CDR3 is TGTGCCAGCAGCTTGAAGGGAAGAACAATACAGGGGACCCAGTACTTC. This gives the protein CASSLKGRTIQGTQYF.

The rearrangement links TRBV27 to TRBJ2-7; 8 nucleotides align to TRBD2. The CDR3 has 17 residues. V shed 5 bases and J 4 bases; nucleotides not matched to a gene: 16. Per germline, CDR1 MNHEY and CDR2 SMNVEV (reference sequence). CDR3 sequence (DNA): TGTGCCAGCAGTCGTTCTATCCCTACGAGCGGGAGTTACGAGCAGTACTTC. Protein: CASSRSIPTSGSYEQYF.

This chain connects TRBV5-4 to TRBJ2-3; no reliable D call. The CDR3 contains 15 residues. V was shortened by 0 bases and J by 4 bases, with 12 bases between the two germline ends. CDR1 is SGHNT, CDR2 YYREEE, per germline (reference sequence). The CDR3 reads CASSLGTWGADTQYF. CDR3 sequence (DNA): TGTGCCAGCAGCTTGGGTACGTGGGGTGCAGATACGCAGTATTTT.

The rearrangement joins TRBV28 to TRBJ2-5, with D tentatively TRBD2 (6 bases). Trimming took off 3 bases at V and 1 base at J, with 9 bases between the two ends. CDR1 and CDR2 from the germline V gene are MDHEN and SYDVKM. The CDR3 covers 14 residues. CDR3 nucleotides: TGTGCCAGCAGTTTCCTAGCGTCCCAAGAGACCCAGTACTTC. This gives the protein CASSFLASQETQYF.

The chain is built from TRBV6-2 or TRBV6-3 and TRBJ2-2; D unresolved. In germline, CDR1 is MNHEY, CDR2 SVGEGT. V was trimmed by 8 bases and J by 1 base, leaving 8 bases between them. The CDR3 has 13 amino acids. CDR3 loop: CASVNGNTGELFF. CDR3 sequence (DNA): TGTGCCAGCGTGAACGGGAACACCGGGGAGCTGTTTTTT.

CDR3 nucleotides: TGTGCCTGGAGTCCCGCAGTTTACCAGCCCCAGCATTTT. Residues: CAWSPAVYQPQHF. The V gene is TRBV30, the J gene TRBJ1-5; D not certain. Germline V gene sequence: CDR1 GTSNPN, CDR2 SVGIG (reference sequence). With 2 bases removed from V and 7 bases from J, the gap between germline ends came to 12 bases. CDR3 size: 13 residues.

This chain joins TRBV18 and TRBJ2-2; TRBD2 matches 11 bases. V was clipped by 5 bases and J by 6 bases; unmatched bases: 5. The CDR3 runs 15 residues. From germline, CDR1 is KGHSH and CDR2 LQKENI. The CDR3 reads CASSTTSGTAGELFF. The CDR3 coding sequence is TGTGCCAGCTCAACGACTAGCGGGACGGCCGGGGAGCTGTTTTTT. The whole variable domain, filled in from reference TRBV18 and TRBJ2-2, reads NAGVMQNPRHLVRRRGQEARLRCSPMKGHSHVYWYRQLPEEGLKFMVYLQKENIIDESGMPKERFSAEFPKEGPSILRIQQVVRGDSAAYFCASSTTSGTAGELFFGEGSRLTVL.

The rearrangement uses TRBV6-2 or TRBV6-3 and TRBJ2-7; 7 bases fit TRBD1. CDR3 length: 14 residues. CDR1 and CDR2 from the germline V gene are MNHEY and SVGEGT. Germline trimming cut 5 bases from V and 0 bases from J; bases unmatched to any gene: 4. The CDR3 spells CASSTRDSSYEQYV. The CDR3 nucleotides are TGTGCCAGCAGTACCCGGGACAGCTCCTACGAGCAGTACGTC.

The chain has TRBV20-1 and TRBJ2-7, with TRBD1 matching 10 bases. Germline V gene lookup returns CDR1 DFQATT and CDR2 SNEGSKA (reference sequence). This CDR3 has 14 residues. V dropped 5 bases and J dropped 0; count of bases not matched to a gene: 4. The CDR3 coding sequence is TGCAGTGCTCCACGGACAGGGGGCTCCTACGAGCAGTACTTC. It specifies CSAPRTGGSYEQYF.

J is TRBJ1-4 and V is TRBV20-1; D is perhaps TRBD1 (5 bases). The V end lost 3 bases, the J end lost 7 bases, and 15 bases lay between the germline ends. CDR3 length equals 14 residues. CDR1 is DFQATT and CDR2 is SNEGSKA in the germline V gene (reference sequence). DNA for the CDR3: TGCAGTGCTAGTCAATGGGGGGACGGTGAAAAACTGTTTTTT. This translates into CSASQWGDGEKLFF.

This clonotype was seen only once. This rearrangement joins TRBV7-9 to TRBJ2-5; D gene ambiguous. Germline V CDR1 and CDR2: SEHNR, FQNEAQ (reference sequence). There are 13 residues in the CDR3. With 6 bases removed from V and 5 bases from J, the gap between germline ends came to 13 bases. CDR3 in DNA: TGTGCCAGCAGAAGACATGTCACGGAGACCCAGTACTTC. Translating it yields CASRRHVTETQYF.

The chain has TRBV7-9 and TRBJ2-7; D is unresolved. Germline V lookup: CDR1 SEHNR, CDR2 FQNEAQ (reference sequence). Deletions cut 4 bases from V and 4 bases from J, with 8 bases between. The CDR3 has 12 amino acids. This CDR3 is CASSSQGYEQYV. The CDR3 nucleotides are TGTGCCAGCAGCTCTCAAGGGTACGAGCAGTACGTC.

This clonotype was counted once. The chain links TRBV5-6 to TRBJ1-5; D unresolved. The CDR3 covers 14 residues. CDR1 and CDR2 (germline): SGHDT, YYEEEE. The V gene lost 3 bases and the J gene lost 9 bases, with 16 bases spanning the gap. This CDR3 is CASSSHGVVTPQHF. CDR3 nucleotides: TGTGCCAGCAGCTCACACGGAGTCGTTACGCCCCAGCATTTT. Looking up the rest from reference TRBV5-6 and TRBJ1-5 gives the full variable domain: DAGVTQSPTHLIKTRGQQVTLRCSPKSGHDTVSWYQQALGQGPQFIFQYYEEEERQRGNFPDRFSGHQFPNYSSELNVNALLLGDSALYLCASSSHGVVTPQHFGDGTRLSIL.

J is TRBJ1-6 and V is TRBV28; D is ambiguous. Germline V gives CDR1 MDHEN, CDR2 SYDVKM. The V end lost 4 bases, the J end lost 9 bases, and 7 bases lay between the germline ends. The CDR3 runs to 12 residues. CDR3 sequence (DNA): TGTGCCAGCAGTTCCCTGGGTTCACCCCTCCACTTT. Residues: CASSSLGSPLHF.

The chain joins TRBV19 to TRBJ2-2; D is ambiguous. Germline lookup yields CDR1 LNHDA and CDR2 SQIVND (reference sequence). This CDR3 is 12 amino acids long. With 3 bases removed from V and 7 bases from J, the gap between germline ends came to 6 bases. CDR3 DNA sequence: TGTGCCAGTAGTATGAGAAGCGGGGAGCTGTTTTTT. This translates into CASSMRSGELFF.

V gene TRBV20-1 combines with J gene TRBJ1-2; the D gene is possibly TRBD1 (5 bases). CDR3 size: 12 residues. Trimming took 1 base from V and 8 from J, leaving 11 bases between them. Germline assignment: CDR1 DFQATT and CDR2 SNEGSKA (reference sequence). CDR3: CSARGQGGGYTF. For the CDR3, the DNA is TGCAGTGCTAGAGGCCAGGGAGGGGGCTACACCTTC.

This clonotype was detected a few times. This sequence joins TRBV11-2 and TRBJ2-2; D is possibly TRBD1 (5 bases). In germline, CDR1 is SGHAT, CDR2 FQNNGV. The CDR3 sequence is 19 residues long. The V and J ends lost 2 bases and 3 bases respectively, with 22 bases between them. The CDR3: CASSLWTAGSRRYTGELFF. The DNA for the CDR3 is TGTGCCAGCAGCTTATGGACGGCAGGGTCCCGCCGTTACACCGGGGAGCTGTTTTTT.

The chain links TRBV28 to TRBJ2-7; either TRBD1 or TRBD2 may supply D (6 bases each). The CDR3 is 15 amino acids. Germline V CDR1 and CDR2: MDHEN, SYDVKM. V was shortened by 5 bases and J by 2 bases, with 16 bases between the two germline ends. The chain's CDR3 is CASSRQAEGTYEQYF. The CDR3 bases are TGTGCCAGCAGTCGACAGGCGGAGGGGACCTACGAGCAGTACTTC.

CDR3 nucleotide sequence: TGTGCCAGCAGTGCTAATTCCTATGGCTACACCTTC. This codes for CASSANSYGYTF. The chain links TRBV6-2 or TRBV6-3 to TRBJ1-2, with D uncertain. Germline lookup yields CDR1 MNHEY and CDR2 SVGEGT. This CDR3 contains 12 residues. V lost 5 bases and J lost 4, with 8 bases in between.

V is TRBV6-5 and J is TRBJ2-7; TRBD1 agrees at 7 bases. With V trimmed by 11 bases and J by 2 bases, 3 bases remained unmatched. The CDR3 runs 11 residues. Per the germline V gene, CDR1 is MNHEY and CDR2 is SVGAGI. The CDR3 DNA follows: TGTGCCGCAGGGACAGCCTACGAGCAGTACTTC. This sequence encodes CAAGTAYEQYF.